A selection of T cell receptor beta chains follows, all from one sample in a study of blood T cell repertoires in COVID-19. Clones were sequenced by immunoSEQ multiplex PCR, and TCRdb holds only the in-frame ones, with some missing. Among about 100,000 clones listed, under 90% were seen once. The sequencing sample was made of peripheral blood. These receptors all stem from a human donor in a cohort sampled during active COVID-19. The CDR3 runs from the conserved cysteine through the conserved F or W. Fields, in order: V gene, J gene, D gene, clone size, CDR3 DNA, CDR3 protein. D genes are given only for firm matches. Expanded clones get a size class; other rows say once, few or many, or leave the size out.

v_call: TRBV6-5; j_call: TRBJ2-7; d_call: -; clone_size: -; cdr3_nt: TGTGCCAGCAGTTACGATGCCGGCTCAGGCTACGAGCAGTACTTC; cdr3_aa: CASSYDAGSGYEQYF
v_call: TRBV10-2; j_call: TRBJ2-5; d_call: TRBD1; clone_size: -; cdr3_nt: TGCGCCAGCAGTGAGCCGAACAGGGGCGGGGAGACCCAGTACTTC; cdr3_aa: CASSEPNRGGETQYF
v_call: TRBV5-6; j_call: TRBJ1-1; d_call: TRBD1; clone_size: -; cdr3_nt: TGTGCCAGCAGCTTCAGGGGGCGCAGCGGCACTGAAGCTTTCTTT; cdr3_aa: CASSFRGRSGTEAFF
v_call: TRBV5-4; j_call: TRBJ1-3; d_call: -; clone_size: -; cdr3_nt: TGTGCCAGCAGCTTGTCGGTAGGCCAGGGCGGAAACACCATATATTTT; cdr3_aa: CASSLSVGQGGNTIYF
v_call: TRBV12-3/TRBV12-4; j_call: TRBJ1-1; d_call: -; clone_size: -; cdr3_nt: TGTGCCAGCACTGGGGCCTTTGAAGCTTTCTTT; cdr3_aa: CASTGAFEAFF
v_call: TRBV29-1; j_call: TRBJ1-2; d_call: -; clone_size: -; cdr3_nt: TGCAGCGTTGCCAGGGACTATGGCTACACCTTC; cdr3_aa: CSVARDYGYTF
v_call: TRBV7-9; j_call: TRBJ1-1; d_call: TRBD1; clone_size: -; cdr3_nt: TGTGCCAGCAGCCCTATGACGACAGGGGGGGGGAACACTGAAGCTTTCTTT; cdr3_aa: CASSPMTTGGGNTEAFF
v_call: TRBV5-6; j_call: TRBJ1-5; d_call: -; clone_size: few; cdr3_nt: TGTGCCAGCAGCTTGGAAAAGGGACTTGGCAATCAGCCCCAGCATTTT; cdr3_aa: CASSLEKGLGNQPQHF
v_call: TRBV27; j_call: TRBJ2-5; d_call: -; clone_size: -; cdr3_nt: TGTGCCAGCAGTTTACAGGGCCCCCCCAGGACCCAGTACTTC; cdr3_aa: CASSLQGPPRTQYF
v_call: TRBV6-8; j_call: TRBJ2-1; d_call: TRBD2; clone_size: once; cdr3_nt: TGTGCCAGCAGCGGACTAGCGGAGGTGAATGAGCAGTTCTTC; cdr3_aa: CASSGLAEVNEQFF
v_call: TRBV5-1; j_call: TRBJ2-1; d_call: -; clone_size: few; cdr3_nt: TGCGCCAGCAGCTTGTCAGGGGTCTCTGAGCAGTTCTTC; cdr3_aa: CASSLSGVSEQFF
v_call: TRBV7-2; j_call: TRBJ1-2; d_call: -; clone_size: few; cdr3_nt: TGTGCCAGCAGCTTAGATTTCATCGGCTACACCTTC; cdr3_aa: CASSLDFIGYTF
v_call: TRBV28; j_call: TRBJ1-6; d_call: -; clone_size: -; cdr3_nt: TGTGCCAGCAGCCTTCGGGGTTTTGGGTCACTCCTCCACTTT; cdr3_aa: CASSLRGFGSLLHF
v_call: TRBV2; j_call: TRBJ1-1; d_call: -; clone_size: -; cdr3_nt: TGTGCCAGCATCAAAAACAGGGAGAACACTGAAGCTTTCTTT; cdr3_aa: CASIKNRENTEAFF
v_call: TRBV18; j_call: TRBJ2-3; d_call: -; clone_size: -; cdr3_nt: TGTGCCAGCTCACGACTCTTAGGTGATACGCAGTATTTT; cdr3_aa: CASSRLLGDTQYF
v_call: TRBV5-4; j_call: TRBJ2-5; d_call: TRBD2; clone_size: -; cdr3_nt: TGTGCCAGCAGGTTGGGGCCTAGCGGGACCCAAGAGACCCAGTACTTC; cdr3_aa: CASRLGPSGTQETQYF
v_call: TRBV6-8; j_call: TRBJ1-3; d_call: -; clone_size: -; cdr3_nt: TGTGCCAGCATAGGGGATGTGGACCTAAGCTCTGGAAACACCATATATTTT; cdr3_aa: CASIGDVDLSSGNTIYF
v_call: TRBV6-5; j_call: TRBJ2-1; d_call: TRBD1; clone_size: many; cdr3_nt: TGTGCCAGCAGAACGGGACAGTTAGGGGACAATGAGCAGTTCTTC; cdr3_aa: CASRTGQLGDNEQFF
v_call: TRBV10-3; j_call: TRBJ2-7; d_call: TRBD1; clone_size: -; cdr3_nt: TGTGCCATCAGGGGACAGGGGAACTCCTACGAGCAGTACTTC; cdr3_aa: CAIRGQGNSYEQYF
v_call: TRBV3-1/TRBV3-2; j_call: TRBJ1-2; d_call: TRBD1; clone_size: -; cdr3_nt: TGTGCCAGCGCTAAGGGACAGGGGGTAAGGGGCTACACCTTC; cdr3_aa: CASAKGQGVRGYTF
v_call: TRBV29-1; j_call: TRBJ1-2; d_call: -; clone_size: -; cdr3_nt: TGCAGCGTTTATGGACAGACGAACAATGGCTACACCTTC; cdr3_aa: CSVYGQTNNGYTF
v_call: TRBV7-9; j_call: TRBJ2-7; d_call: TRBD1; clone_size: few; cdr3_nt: TGTGCCAGCAGCACTAATACAGGGGGATACGAGCAGTACTTC; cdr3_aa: CASSTNTGGYEQYF
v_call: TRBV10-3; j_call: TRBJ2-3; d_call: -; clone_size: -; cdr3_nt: TGTGCCATCAGGGGCGGGGCGGGGATCTACACAGATACGCAGTATTTT; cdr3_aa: CAIRGGAGIYTDTQYF
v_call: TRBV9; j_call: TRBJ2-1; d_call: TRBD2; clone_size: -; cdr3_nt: TGTGCCAGCAGCGGAAGCGGGAGTTTCCACAATGAGCAGTTCTTC; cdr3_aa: CASSGSGSFHNEQFF
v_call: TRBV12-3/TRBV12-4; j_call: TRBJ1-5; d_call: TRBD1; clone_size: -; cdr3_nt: TGTGCCAGCAGTTGGAGACAGGGGCAGCCCCAGCATTTT; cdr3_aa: CASSWRQGQPQHF
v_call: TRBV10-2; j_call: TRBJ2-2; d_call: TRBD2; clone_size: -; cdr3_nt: TGCGCCAGCCACTACGGGGGGGGGCTCGGGGAGCTGTTTTTT; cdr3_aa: CASHYGGGLGELFF
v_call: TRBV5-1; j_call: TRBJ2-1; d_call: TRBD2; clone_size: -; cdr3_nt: TGCGCCAGCAGCAGGGGGACTAGCGGACGGGAGCACAATGAGCAGTTCTTC; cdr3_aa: CASSRGTSGREHNEQFF
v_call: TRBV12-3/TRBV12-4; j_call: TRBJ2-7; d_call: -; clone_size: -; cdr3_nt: TGTGCCAGCAGTTTAACGGGAGAGCAGTACTTC; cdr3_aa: CASSLTGEQYF
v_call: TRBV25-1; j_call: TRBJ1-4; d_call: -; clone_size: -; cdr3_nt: TGTGCCAGCAGTGCCCTTCGGACAAGTAATGAAAAACTGTTTTTT; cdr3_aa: CASSALRTSNEKLFF
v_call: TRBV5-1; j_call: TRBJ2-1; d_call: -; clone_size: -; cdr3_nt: TGCGCCAGCAGCCACGGACAAAACTCCTACAATGAGCAGTTCTTC; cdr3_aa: CASSHGQNSYNEQFF
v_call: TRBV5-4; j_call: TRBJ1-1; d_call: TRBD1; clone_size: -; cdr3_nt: TGTGCCAGCAGCTTGGGGACAGGGCGTGAAGCTTTCTTT; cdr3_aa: CASSLGTGREAFF
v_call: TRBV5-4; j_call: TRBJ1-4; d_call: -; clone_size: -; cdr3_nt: TGTGCCAGCAGTCGACAGTTAGATGAAAAACTGTTTTTT; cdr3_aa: CASSRQLDEKLFF
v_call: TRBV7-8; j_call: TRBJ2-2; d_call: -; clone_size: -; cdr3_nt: TGTGCCAGCACCTCGGGACAAACGAACACCGGGGAGCTGTTTTTT; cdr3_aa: CASTSGQTNTGELFF
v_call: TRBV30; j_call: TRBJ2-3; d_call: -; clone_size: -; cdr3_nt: TGTGCCTGGAGTGCTTTATCAGATACGCAGTATTTT; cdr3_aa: CAWSALSDTQYF
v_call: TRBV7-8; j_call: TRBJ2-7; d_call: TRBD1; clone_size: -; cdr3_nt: TGTGCCAGCAGCCCACAGACAGGGTCCTACGAGCAGTACTTC; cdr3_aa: CASSPQTGSYEQYF
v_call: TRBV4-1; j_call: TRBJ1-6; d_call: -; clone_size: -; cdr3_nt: TGCGCCAGCAGCCAAGGCGGGTTTAGCTCCTATAATTCACCCCTCCACTTT; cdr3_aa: CASSQGGFSSYNSPLHF
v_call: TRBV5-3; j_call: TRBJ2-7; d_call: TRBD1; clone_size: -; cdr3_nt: TGTGCCAGAAGCCTATACGGGACAGGGAATCACGAGCAGTACTTC; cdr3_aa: CARSLYGTGNHEQYF
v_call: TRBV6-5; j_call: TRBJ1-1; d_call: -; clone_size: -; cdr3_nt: TGTGCCACCTCCTTGACGGGGGATACTGAAGCTTTCTTT; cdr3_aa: CATSLTGDTEAFF
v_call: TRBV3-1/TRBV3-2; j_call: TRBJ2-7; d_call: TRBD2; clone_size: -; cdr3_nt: TGTGCCAGCAGCCGCACACTAGCGGGAGTCGAGCAGTACTTC; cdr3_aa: CASSRTLAGVEQYF
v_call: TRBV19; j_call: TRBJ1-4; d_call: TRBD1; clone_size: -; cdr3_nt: TGTGCCAGTAGTGGCCGGGACAGGGGAAAGGGTGAAAAACTGTTTTTT; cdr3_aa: CASSGRDRGKGEKLFF
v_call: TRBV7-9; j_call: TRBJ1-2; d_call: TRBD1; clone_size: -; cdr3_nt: TGTGCCAGCAGCCCTTCTGACAGGGGGGACGGCTACACCTTC; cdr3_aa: CASSPSDRGDGYTF
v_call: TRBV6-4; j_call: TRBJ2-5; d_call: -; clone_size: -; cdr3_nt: TGTGCCAGCACTTACCGCGCGTCCCTCCAAGAGACCCAGTACTTC; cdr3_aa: CASTYRASLQETQYF
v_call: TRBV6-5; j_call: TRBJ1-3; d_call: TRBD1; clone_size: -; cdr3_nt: TGTGCCAGCAGTTACGGACAGGGTGGAGGAAACACCATATATTTT; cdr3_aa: CASSYGQGGGNTIYF
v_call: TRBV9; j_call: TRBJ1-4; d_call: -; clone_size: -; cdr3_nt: TGTGCCAGCAGCCCCCGTGAGGGGCGCGGGGTTGAAAAACTGTTTTTT; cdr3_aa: CASSPREGRGVEKLFF
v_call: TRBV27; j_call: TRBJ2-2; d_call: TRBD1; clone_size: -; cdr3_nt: TGTGCCAGCAGGAACCTTGGACAGGGCTTGAACACCGGGGAGCTGTTTTTT; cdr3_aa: CASRNLGQGLNTGELFF
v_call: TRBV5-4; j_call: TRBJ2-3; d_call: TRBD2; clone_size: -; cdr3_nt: TGTGCCAGCAGCCGGGGACTAGCGGGCTCTGGCGATACGCAGTATTTT; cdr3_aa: CASSRGLAGSGDTQYF
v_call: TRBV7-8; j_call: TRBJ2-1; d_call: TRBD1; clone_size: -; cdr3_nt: TGTGCCAGCAGCTTATTGGGACAGGCGACAGGGACTTCCTACAATGAGCAGTTCTTC; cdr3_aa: CASSLLGQATGTSYNEQFF
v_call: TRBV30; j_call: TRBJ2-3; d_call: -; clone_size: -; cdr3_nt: TGTGCCTGGAGTGCAAAGGGTGGGAGGCGGACAGATACGCAGTATTTT; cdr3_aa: CAWSAKGGRRTDTQYF
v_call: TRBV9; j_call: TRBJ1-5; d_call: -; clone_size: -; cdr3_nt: TGTGCCAGCAGCCAGCGGGAGGGGCAGCAGCCCCAGCATTTT; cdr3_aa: CASSQREGQQPQHF
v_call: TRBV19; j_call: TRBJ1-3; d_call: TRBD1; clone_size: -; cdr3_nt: TGTGCCAACAGAGGGGGCAGCCAGGGAAACACCATATATTTT; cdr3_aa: CANRGGSQGNTIYF
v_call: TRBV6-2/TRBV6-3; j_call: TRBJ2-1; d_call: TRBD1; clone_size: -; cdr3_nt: TGTGCCAGCAGTTACCCGACAGGGGGTTCCTACAATGAGCAGTTCTTC; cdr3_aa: CASSYPTGGSYNEQFF
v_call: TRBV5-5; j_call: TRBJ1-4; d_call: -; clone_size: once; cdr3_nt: TGTGCCAGCAGCTTTGGAGGGTCGAGTGAAAAACTGTTTTTT; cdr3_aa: CASSFGGSSEKLFF
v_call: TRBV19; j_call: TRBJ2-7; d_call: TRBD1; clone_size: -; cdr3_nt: TGTGCCAGTAGTAAGGGACAGGGGATCGCGCAGTACTTC; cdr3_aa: CASSKGQGIAQYF